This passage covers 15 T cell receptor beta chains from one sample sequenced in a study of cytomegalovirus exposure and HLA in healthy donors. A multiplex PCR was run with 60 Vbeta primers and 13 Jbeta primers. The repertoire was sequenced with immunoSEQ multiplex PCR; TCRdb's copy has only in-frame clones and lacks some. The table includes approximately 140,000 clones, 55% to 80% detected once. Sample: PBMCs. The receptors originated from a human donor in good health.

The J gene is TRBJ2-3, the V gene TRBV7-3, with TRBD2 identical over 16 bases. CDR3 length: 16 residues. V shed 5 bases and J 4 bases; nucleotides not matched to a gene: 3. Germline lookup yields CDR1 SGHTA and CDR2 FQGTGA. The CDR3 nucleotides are TGTGCCAGCAGCACAGGGACTAGCGGGGGGGCAGATACGCAGTATTTT. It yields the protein CASSTGTSGGADTQYF.

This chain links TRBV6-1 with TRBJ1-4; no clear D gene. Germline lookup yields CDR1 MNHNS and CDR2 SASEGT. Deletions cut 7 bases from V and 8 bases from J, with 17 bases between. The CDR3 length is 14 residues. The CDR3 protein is CASISPGAREKLFF. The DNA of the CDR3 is TGTGCCAGCATCTCCCCGGGAGCAAGGGAAAAACTGTTTTTT.

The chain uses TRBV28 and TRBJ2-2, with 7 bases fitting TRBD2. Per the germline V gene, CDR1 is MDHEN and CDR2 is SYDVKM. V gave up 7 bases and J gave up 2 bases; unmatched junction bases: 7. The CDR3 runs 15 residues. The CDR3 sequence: CASILGGTNTGELFF. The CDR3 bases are TGTGCCAGCATTCTCGGGGGGACCAACACCGGGGAGCTGTTTTTT.

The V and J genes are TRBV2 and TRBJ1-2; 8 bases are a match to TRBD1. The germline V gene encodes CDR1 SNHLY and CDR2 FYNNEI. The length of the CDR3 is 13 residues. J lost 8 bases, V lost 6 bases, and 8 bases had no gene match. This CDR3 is CASRDRALGGYTF. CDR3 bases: TGTGCCAGCAGGGACAGGGCCCTGGGAGGCTACACCTTC. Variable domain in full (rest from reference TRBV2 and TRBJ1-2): EPEVTQTPSHQVTQMGQEVILRCVPISNHLYFYWYRQILGQKVEFLVSFYNNEISEKSEIFDDQFSVERPDGSNFTLKIRSTKLEDSAMYFCASRDRALGGYTFGSGTRLTVV.

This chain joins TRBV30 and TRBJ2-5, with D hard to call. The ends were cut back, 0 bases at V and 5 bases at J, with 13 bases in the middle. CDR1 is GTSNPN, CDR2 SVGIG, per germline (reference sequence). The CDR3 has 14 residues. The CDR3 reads CAWSVRRVGETQYF. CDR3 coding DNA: TGTGCCTGGAGTGTACGTCGGGTTGGGGAGACCCAGTACTTC. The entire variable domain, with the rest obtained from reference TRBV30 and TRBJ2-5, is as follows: SQTIHQWPATLVQPVGSPLSLECTVEGTSNPNLYWYRQAAGRGLQLLFYSVGIGQISSEVPQNLSASRPQDRQFILSSKKLLLSDSGFYLCAWSVRRVGETQYFGPGTRLLVL.

The CDR3 loop is CASSYDRVDGYTF. The CDR3 DNA follows: TGTGCCAGCAGTTACGACAGGGTTGATGGCTACACCTTC. This chain joins TRBV6-5 and TRBJ1-2, with TRBD1 matching 7 bases. The CDR3 extends over 13 amino acids. The V segment lost 2 bases and the J segment 6 bases; nucleotides outside the gene matches: 3. The germline gives CDR1 MNHEY, CDR2 SVGAGI.

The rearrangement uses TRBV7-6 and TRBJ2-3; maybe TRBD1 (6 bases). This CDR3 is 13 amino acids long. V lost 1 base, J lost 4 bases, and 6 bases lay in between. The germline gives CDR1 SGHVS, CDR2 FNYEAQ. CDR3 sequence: CASSLGGPDTQYF. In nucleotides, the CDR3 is TGTGCCAGCAGCTTAGGGGGGCCAGATACGCAGTATTTT.

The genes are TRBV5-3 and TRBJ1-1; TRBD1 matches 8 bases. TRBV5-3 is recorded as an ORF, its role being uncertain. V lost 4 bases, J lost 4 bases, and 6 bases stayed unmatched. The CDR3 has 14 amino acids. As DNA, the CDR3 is TGTGCCAGAAGCCGATGGACAGGGACCACTGAAGCTTTCTTT. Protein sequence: CARSRWTGTTEAFF.

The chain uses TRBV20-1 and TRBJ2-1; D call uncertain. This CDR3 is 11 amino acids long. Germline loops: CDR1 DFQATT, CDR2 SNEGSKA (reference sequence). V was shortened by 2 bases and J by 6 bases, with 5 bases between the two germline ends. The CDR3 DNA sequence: TGCAGTGCTAGATGGGCCAATGAGCAGTTCTTC. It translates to CSARWANEQFF.

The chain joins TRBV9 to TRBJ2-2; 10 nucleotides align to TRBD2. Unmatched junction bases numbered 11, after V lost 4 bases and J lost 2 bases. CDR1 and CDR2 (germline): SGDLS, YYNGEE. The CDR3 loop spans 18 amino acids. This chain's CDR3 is CASSTPVSGGANTGELFF. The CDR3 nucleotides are TGTGCCAGCAGCACCCCGGTGAGCGGGGGGGCAAACACCGGGGAGCTGTTTTTT.

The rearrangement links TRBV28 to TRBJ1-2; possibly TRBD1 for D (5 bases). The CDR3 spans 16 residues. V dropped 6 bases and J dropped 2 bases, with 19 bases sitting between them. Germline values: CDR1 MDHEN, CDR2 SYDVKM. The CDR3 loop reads CASSSDISGFNYGYTF. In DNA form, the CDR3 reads TGTGCCAGCAGCTCGGACATTTCAGGTTTCAACTATGGCTACACCTTC.

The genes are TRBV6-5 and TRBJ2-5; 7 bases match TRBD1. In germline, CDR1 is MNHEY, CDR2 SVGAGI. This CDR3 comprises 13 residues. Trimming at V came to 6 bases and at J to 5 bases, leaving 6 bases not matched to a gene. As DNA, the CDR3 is TGTGCCAGCAGGCCCACAGGGGTGGAGACCCAGTACTTC. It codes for CASRPTGVETQYF.

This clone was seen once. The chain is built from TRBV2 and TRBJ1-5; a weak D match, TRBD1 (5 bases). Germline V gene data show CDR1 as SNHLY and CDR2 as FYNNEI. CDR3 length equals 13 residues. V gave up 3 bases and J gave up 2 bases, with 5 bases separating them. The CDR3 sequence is CASSDRGNQPQHF. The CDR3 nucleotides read TGTGCCAGCAGTGACAGGGGCAATCAGCCCCAGCATTTT.

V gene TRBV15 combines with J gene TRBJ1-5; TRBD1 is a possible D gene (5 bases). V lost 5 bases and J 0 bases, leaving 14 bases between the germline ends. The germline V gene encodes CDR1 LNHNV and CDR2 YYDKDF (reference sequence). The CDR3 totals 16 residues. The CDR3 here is CATSSRQTYSNQPQHF. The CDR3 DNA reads TGTGCCACCAGCTCCCGACAGACCTATAGCAATCAGCCCCAGCATTTT. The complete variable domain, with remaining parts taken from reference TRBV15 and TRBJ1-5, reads DAMVIQNPRYQVTQFGKPVTLSCSQTLNHNVMYWYQQKSSQAPKLLFHYYDKDFNNEADTPDNFQSRRPNTSFCFLDIRSPGLGDTAMYLCATSSRQTYSNQPQHFGDGTRLSIL.

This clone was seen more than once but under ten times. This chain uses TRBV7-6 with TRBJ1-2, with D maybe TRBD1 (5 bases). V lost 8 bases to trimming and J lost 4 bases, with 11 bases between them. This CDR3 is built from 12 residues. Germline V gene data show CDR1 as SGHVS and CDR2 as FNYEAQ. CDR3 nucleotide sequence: TGTGCCAGCGGGGGAGCGGGCTATGGCTACACCTTC. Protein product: CASGGAGYGYTF.